The 7 T cell receptor beta chains presented below share a single source sample, sequenced in a study of spatial heterogeneity in lung cancer. These receptors' antigens are unknown. TCRdb reprocessed the 5' RACE reads with MiXCR, giving one entry per CDR3 protein. This sample yields some 2,100 distinct CDR3 sequences, of which approximately 8.9% are seen a single time; roughly 20% belongs to the top ten. Whole-study results and caveats: Counts of expanded intratumoral alpha and beta TCRs tracked tumor mutation counts.

Time point reported: sample taken at primary tumor resection. The starting material was lung tumor tissue, obtained at surgery. All receptors derive from a male donor with early-stage non-small cell lung cancer.

This clonotype is categorized as medium-sized. The chain recombines TRBV7-2 with TRBJ2-5; D gene unclear. The V end was cut by 3 bases, the J end by 2 bases, with 7 bases between. Germline loops: CDR1 SGHTA, CDR2 FQGNSA. The CDR3 runs 13 residues. DNA of the CDR3: TGTGCCAGCAGCTTCGGCAGTCAAGAGACCCAGTACTTC. Protein product: CASSFGSQETQYF.

This clonotype is medium-sized (0.01 to 0.1%). The chain couples TRBV24-1 to TRBJ2-3; the D gene could be TRBD1 or TRBD2 (6 bases each). Germline V gene data show CDR1 as KGHDR and CDR2 as SFDVKD. With 5 bases removed from V and 3 bases from J, the gap between germline ends came to 11 bases. This CDR3 has 14 residues. CDR3 in amino acids: CATSVGGLTDTQYF. The DNA for the CDR3 is TGTGCCACCAGTGTTGGGGGGCTAACAGATACGCAGTATTTT.

This clonotype was seen ten or more times. This sequence joins TRBV28 and TRBJ2-1, with D possibly being TRBD2 (5 bases). The V gene lost 8 bases and the J gene lost 3 bases, with 14 bases spanning the gap. Germline-derived CDR1 and CDR2 are MDHEN and SYDVKM. The CDR3 length is 14 residues. Written as DNA, the CDR3 is TGTGCCAGCCGCCCCAGCGGATTCTACAATGAGCAGTTCTTC. Translated, it gives CASRPSGFYNEQFF.

Within the sample, this clonotype is medium-sized (0.01 to 0.1%). The chain recombines TRBV24-1 with TRBJ2-1; weak D call: TRBD2 (5 bases). V was pared by 4 bases and J by 5 bases, with 11 bases between. This CDR3 region has 14 residues. Germline-derived CDR1 and CDR2 are KGHDR and SFDVKD. CDR3 coding DNA: TGTGCCACCAGTGACCCTAGGCGGGACAATGAGCAGTTCTTC. Its protein is CATSDPRRDNEQFF.

The V gene is TRBV5-1, the J gene TRBJ1-1; possible D gene TRBD1, 5 bases. CDR3 length: 15 residues. Trimming shortened V by 4 bases and J by 1 base, and 14 bases separated the two germline ends. Looked up from germline, CDR1 is SGHRS and CDR2 is YFSETQ. CDR3 DNA: TGCGCCAGCAGCCCCCGGGGCAGAACGAACACTGAAGCTTTCTTT. Its translation is CASSPRGRTNTEAFF.

The rearrangement uses TRBV12-3 or TRBV12-4 and TRBJ2-1; tentatively, D is TRBD1 or TRBD2 (5 bases each). V shed 3 bases and J shed 8 bases, with 8 bases lying between them. The CDR3 covers 12 residues. The CDR3 region is CASSFLGDEQFF. The DNA of the CDR3 is TGTGCCAGCAGTTTCCTGGGGGATGAGCAGTTCTTC.

Judged by abundance, this clonotype is medium-sized (0.01 to 0.1%). The CDR3 DNA sequence: TGTGCCAGCAACCAGGATTTGAACACTGAAGCTTTCTTT. Protein: CASNQDLNTEAFF. The chain carries TRBV5-5 and TRBJ1-1; D not resolved. The germline CDR1 and CDR2 sequences are SGHKS and YYEKEE (reference sequence). Trimming took off 6 bases at V and 0 bases at J, with 9 bases between the two ends. The CDR3 contains 13 residues.